This TCR beta chain was recovered during a study of T cells in Graves' hyperthyroidism and ophthalmopathy. At the level of the study: Peripheral blood was drawn at first diagnosis, prior to all treatment. Study-level results: In the blood, most expanded thyroid clonotypes above 0.001 appeared as well.

With duration under 3 months, ophthalmopathy was active: Clinical Activity Score at least 3, NOSPECS at least 4. This clonotype was detected many times. Its target is unknown. What was amplified from RNA transcripts were TCR beta CDR3 regions. The HTBI primer set drove a first-round RT-PCR of the TCR CDR3. TCRdb recomputed calls from the multiplex PCR reads with MiXCR, one row per CDR3 protein. Of roughly 650,000 distinct CDR3 sequences listed, about a sixth are singletons. V was pared by 8 bases and J by 3 bases, with 13 bases between. The CDR3 has 14 residues. Germline CDR1 and CDR2: MNHNS and SASEGT.

The clonotype was recovered from a woman between 35 and 50 years old with Graves' ophthalmopathy. The gene calls are TRBV6-1 and TRBJ1-4; TRBD1 might be the D (6 bases). The specimen was blood. The DNA of the CDR3 is TGTGCCAGCGGTGCGCGGGGGCCTAATGAAAAACTGTTTTTT. It yields the protein CASGARGPNEKLFF.